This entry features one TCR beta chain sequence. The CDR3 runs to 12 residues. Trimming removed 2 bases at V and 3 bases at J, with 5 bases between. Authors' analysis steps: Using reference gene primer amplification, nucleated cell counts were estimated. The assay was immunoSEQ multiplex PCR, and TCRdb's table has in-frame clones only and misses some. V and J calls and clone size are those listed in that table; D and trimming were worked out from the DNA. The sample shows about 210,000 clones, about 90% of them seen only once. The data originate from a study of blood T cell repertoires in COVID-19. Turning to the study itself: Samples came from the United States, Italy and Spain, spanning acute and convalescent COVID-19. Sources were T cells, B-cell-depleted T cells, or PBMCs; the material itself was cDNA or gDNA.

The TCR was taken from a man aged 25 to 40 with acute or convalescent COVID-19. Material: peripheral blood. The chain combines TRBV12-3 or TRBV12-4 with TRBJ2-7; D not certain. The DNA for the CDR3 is TGTGCCAGCAGTTTATCGGTCTACGAGCAGTACTTC. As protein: CASSLSVYEQYF.